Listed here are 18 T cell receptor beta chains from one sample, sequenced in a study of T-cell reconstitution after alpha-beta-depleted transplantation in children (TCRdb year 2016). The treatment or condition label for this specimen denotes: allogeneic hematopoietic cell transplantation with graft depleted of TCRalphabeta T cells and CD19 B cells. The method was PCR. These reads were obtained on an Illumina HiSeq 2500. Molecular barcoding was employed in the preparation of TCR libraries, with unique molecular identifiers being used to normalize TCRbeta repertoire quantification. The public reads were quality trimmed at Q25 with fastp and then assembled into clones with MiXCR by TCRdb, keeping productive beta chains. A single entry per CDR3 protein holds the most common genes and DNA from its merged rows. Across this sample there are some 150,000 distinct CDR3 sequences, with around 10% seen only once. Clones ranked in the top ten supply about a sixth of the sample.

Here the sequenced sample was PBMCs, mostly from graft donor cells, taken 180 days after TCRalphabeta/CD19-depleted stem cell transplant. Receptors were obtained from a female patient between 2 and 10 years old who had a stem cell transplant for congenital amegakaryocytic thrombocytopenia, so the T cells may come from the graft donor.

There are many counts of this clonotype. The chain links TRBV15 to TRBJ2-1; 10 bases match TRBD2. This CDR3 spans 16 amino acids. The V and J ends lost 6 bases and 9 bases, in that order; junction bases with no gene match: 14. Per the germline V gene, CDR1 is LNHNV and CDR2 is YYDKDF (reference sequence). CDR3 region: CATSTKPLAGESEQFF. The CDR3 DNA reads TGTGCCACCAGTACGAAGCCTCTAGCGGGAGAGAGTGAGCAGTTCTTC.

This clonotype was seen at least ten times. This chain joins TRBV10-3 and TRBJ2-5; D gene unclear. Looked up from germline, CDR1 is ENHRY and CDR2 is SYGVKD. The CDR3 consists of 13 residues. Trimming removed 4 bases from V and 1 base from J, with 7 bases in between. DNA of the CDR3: TGTGCCATCAGTGTAACGGGCCAAGAGACCCAGTACTTC. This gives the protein CAISVTGQETQYF.

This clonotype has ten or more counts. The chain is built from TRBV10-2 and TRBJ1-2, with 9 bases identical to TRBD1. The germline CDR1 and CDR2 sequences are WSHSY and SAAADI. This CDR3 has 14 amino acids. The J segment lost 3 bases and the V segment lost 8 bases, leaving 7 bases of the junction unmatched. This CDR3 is CASGGTGPDYGYTF. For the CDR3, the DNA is TGCGCCAGCGGGGGGACAGGGCCGGACTATGGCTACACCTTC.

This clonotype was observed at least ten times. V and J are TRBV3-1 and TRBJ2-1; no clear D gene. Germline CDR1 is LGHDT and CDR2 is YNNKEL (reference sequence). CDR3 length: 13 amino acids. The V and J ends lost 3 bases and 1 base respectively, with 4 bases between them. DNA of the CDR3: TGTGCCAGCAGCCATACGTCCTACAATGAGCAGTTCTTC. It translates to CASSHTSYNEQFF.

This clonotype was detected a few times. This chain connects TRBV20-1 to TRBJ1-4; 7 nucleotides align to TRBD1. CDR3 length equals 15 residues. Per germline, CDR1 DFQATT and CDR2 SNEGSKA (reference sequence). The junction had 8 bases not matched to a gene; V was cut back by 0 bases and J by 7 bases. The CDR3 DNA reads TGCAGTGCTAGAGATTGGACAGGCCTGAGTGAAAAACTGTTTTTT. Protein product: CSARDWTGLSEKLFF.

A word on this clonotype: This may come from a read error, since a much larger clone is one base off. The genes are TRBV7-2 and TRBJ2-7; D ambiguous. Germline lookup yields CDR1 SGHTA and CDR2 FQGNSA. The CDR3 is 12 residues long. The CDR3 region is CASSLTSYDQYF. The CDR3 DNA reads TGTGCCAGCAGCTTAACTTCATACGACCAGTACTTC. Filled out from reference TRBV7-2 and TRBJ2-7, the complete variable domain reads GAGVSQSPSNKVTEKGKDVELRCDPISGHTALYWYRQSLGQGLEFLIYFQGNSAPDKSGLPSDRFSAERTGGSVSTLTIQRTQQEDSAVYLCASSLTSYDQYFGPGTRLTVT.

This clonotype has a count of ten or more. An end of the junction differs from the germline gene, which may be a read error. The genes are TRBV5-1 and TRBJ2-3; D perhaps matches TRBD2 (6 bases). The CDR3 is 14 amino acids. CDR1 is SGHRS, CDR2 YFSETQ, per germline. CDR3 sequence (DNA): TGCGCCAGCAGCACGGGGGACCTCACACATACGCAGTATTTT. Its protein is CASSTGDLTHTQYF.

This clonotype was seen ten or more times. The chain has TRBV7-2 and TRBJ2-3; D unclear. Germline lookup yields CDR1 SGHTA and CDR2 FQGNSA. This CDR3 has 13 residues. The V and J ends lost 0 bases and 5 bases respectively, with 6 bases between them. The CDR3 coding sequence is TGTGCCAGCAGCTTAGCCAGAAAAGATACGCAGTATTTT. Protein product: CASSLARKDTQYF.

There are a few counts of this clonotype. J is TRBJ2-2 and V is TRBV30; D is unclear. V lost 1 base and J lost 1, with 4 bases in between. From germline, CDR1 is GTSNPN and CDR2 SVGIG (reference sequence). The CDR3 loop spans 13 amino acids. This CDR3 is CAWSDMNTGELFF. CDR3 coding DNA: TGTGCCTGGAGTGACATGAACACCGGGGAGCTGTTTTTT.

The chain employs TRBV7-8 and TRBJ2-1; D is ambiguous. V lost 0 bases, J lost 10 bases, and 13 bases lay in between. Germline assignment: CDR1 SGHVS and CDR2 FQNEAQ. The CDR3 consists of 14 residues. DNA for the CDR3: TGTGCCAGCAGCTTAGCGGGTCCGCCTGGGGAGCAGTTCTTC. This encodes CASSLAGPPGEQFF.

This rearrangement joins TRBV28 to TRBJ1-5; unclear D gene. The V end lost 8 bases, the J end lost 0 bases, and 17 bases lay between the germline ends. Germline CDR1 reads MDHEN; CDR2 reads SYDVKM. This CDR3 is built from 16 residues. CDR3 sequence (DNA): TGTGCCAGCTCTACCATTGGGGTAAATAGCAATCAGCCCCAGCATTTT. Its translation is CASSTIGVNSNQPQHF.

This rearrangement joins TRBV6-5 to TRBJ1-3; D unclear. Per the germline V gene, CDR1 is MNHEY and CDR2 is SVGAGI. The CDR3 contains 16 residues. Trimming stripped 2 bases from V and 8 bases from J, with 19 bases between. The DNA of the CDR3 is TGTGCCAGCAGTTACACCCTGTTACCAACAAGGGACACCATATATTTT. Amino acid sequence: CASSYTLLPTRDTIYF.

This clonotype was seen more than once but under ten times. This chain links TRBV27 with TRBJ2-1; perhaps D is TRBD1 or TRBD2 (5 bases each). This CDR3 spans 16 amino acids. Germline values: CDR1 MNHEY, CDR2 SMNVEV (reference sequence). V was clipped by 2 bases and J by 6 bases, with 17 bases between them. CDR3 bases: TGTGCCAGCAGTTTAAAACTAGGGGTTTGGTTCAATGAGCAGTTCTTC. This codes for CASSLKLGVWFNEQFF.

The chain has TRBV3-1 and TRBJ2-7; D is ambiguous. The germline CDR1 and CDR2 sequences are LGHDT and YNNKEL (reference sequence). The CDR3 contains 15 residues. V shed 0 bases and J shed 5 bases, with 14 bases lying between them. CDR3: CASSQDLTVGNEQYF. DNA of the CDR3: TGTGCCAGCAGCCAAGATCTAACAGTGGGTAACGAGCAGTACTTC.

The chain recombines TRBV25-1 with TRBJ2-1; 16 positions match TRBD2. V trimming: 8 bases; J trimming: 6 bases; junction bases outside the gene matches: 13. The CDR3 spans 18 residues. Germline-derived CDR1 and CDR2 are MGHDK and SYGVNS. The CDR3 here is CASRGGTSGRALSNEQFF. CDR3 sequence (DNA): TGTGCCAGCCGAGGCGGGACTAGCGGGAGGGCCTTGAGCAATGAGCAGTTCTTC.

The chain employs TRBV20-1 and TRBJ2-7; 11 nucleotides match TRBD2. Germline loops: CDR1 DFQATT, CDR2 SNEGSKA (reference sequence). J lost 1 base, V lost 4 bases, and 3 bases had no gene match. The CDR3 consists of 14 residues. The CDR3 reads CSAKRTSGSYEQYF. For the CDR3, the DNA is TGCAGTGCTAAAAGGACTAGCGGGTCCTACGAGCAGTACTTC.

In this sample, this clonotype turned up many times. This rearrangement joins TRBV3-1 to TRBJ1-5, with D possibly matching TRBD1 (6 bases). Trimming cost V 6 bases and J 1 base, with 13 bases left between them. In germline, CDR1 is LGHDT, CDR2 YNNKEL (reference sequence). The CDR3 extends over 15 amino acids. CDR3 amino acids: CASSPGVQSNQPQHF. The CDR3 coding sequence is TGTGCCAGCAGTCCAGGGGTCCAAAGCAATCAGCCCCAGCATTTT.

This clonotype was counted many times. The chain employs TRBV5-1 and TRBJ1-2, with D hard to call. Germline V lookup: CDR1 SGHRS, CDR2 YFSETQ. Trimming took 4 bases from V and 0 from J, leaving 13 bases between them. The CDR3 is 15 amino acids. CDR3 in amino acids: CASSVVSEANYGYTF. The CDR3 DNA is TGCGCCAGCAGCGTGGTGTCAGAAGCTAACTATGGCTACACCTTC.